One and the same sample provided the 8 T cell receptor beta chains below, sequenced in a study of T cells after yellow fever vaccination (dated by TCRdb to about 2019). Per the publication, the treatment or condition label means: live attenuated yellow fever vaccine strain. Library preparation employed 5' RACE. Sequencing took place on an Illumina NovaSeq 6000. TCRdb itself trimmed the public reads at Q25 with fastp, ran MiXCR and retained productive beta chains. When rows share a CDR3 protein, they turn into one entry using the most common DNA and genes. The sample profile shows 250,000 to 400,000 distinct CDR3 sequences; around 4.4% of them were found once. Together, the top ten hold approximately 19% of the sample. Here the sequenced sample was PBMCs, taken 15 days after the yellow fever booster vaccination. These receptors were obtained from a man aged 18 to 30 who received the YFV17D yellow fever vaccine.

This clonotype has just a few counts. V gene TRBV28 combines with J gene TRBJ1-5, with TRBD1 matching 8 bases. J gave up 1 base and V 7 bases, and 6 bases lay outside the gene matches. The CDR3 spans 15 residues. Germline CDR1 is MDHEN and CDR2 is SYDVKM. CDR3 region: CASIETGASNQPQHF. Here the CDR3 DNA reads TGTGCCAGCATCGAGACAGGGGCAAGCAATCAGCCCCAGCATTTT. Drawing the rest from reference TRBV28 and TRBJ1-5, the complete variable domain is DVKVTQSSRYLVKRTGEKVFLECVQDMDHENMFWYRQDPGLGLRLIYFSYDVKMKEKGDIPEGYSVSREKKERFSLILESASTNQTSMYLCASIETGASNQPQHFGDGTRLSIL.

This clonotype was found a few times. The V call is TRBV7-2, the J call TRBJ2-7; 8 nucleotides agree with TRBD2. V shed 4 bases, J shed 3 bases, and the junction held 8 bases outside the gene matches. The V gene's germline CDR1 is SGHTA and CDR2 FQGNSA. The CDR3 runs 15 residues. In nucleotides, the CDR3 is TGTGCCAGCAGCTCCCGTGGCGGGGGGTTCTACGAGCAGTACTTC. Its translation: CASSSRGGGFYEQYF.

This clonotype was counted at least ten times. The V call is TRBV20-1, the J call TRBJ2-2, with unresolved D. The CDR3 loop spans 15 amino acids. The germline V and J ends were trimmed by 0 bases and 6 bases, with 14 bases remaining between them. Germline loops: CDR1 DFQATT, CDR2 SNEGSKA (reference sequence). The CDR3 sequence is CSARDRRGSAGELFF. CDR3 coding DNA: TGCAGTGCTAGAGATAGGCGCGGTTCCGCCGGGGAGCTGTTTTTT.

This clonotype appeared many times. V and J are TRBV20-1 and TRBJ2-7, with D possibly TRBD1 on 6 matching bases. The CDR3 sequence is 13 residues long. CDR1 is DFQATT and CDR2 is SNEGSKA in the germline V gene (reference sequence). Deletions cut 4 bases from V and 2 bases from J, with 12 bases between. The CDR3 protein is CSATGEWAYEQYV. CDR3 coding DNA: TGCAGTGCTACAGGGGAATGGGCCTACGAGCAGTACGTC.

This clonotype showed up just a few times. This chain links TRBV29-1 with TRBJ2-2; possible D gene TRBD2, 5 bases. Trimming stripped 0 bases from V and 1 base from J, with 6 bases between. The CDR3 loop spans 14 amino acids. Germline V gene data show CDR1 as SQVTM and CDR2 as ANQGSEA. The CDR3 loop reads CSVEDGGNTGELFF. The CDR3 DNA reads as TGCAGCGTTGAAGATGGAGGGAACACCGGGGAGCTGTTTTTT.

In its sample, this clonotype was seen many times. CDR3 in amino acids: CSARDPGPNTGELFF. The DNA of the CDR3 is TGCAGTGCTAGAGATCCGGGGCCGAACACCGGGGAGCTGTTTTTT. The chain links TRBV20-1 to TRBJ2-2; D tentatively reads TRBD1 or TRBD2 (5 bases each). V was trimmed by 0 bases and J by 0 bases, leaving 8 bases between them. The CDR3 has 15 residues. The germline gives CDR1 DFQATT, CDR2 SNEGSKA (reference sequence).

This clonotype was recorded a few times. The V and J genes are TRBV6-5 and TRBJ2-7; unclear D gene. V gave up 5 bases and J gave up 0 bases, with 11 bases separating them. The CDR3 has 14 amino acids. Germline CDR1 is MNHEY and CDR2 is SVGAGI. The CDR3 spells CASSRAGVSYEQYF. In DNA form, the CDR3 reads TGTGCCAGCAGTAGGGCTGGGGTCTCCTACGAGCAGTACTTC.

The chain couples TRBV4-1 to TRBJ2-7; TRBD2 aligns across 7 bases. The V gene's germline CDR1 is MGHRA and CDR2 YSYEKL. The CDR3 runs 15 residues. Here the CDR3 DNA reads TGCGCCAGCAGCCCTCGGCTTCGGGGGGAGGGCGAGCAGTGCGTC. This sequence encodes CASSPRLRGEGEQCV.